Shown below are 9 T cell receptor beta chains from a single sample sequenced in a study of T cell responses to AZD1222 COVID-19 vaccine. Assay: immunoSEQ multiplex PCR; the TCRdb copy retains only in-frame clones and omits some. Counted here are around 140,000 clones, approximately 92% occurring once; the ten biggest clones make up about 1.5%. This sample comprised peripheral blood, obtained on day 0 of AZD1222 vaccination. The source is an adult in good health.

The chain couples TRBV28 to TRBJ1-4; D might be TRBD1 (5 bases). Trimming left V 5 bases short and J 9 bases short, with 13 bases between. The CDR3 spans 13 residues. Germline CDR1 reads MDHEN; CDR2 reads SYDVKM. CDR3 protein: CASSGGGRQKLFF. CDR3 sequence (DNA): TGTGCCAGCAGTGGCGGGGGTAGGCAAAAACTGTTTTTT.

The CDR3 sequence: CASSRGRTVDTEAFF. CDR3 nucleotide sequence: TGTGCCAGTAGTAGGGGGCGCACGGTGGACACTGAAGCTTTCTTT. The chain has TRBV19 and TRBJ1-1, with D possibly being TRBD1 (6 bases). Germline CDR1 reads LNHDA; CDR2 reads SQIVND (reference sequence). Trimming pared 4 bases from V and 3 bases from J, leaving 15 bases between. CDR3 length: 15 amino acids.

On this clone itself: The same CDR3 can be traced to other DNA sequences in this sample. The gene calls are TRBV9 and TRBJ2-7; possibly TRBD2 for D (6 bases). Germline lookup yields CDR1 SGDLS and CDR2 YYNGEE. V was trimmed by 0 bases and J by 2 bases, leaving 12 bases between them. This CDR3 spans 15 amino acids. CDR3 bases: TGTGCCAGCAGCGTAGGTGGTAGCGGCACCTACGAGCAGTACTTC. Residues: CASSVGGSGTYEQYF.

The CDR3 sequence: CASSYRDRGIGELFF. CDR3 coding DNA: TGTGCCAGCAGTTACCGGGACAGGGGCATCGGGGAGCTGTTTTTT. The V gene is TRBV6-5, the J gene TRBJ2-2, with TRBD1 identical over 10 bases. Germline CDR1 MNHEY, CDR2 SVGAGI. V lost 2 bases to trimming and J lost 7 bases; unmatched junction nucleotides: 4. The length of the CDR3 is 15 residues.

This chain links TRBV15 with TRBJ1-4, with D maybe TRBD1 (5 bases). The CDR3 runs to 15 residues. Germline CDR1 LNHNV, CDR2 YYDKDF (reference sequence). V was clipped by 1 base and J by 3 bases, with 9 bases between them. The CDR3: CATSRAGRPNEKLFF. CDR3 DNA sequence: TGTGCCACCAGCAGAGCGGGACGGCCTAATGAAAAACTGTTTTTT.

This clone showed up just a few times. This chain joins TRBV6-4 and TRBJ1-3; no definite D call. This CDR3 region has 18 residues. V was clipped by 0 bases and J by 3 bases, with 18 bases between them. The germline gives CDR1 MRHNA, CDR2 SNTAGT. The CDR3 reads CASSDSVEGIQLGNTIYF. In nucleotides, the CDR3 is TGTGCCAGCAGTGACTCAGTTGAAGGCATTCAGCTTGGAAACACCATATATTTT.

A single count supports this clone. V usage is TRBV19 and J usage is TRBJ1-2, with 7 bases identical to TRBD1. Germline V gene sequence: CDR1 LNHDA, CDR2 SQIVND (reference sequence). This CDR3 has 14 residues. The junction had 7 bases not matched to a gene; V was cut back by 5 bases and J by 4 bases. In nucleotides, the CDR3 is TGTGCCAGTAGTTCCCACGGACAGGTCTATGGCTACACCTTC. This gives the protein CASSSHGQVYGYTF. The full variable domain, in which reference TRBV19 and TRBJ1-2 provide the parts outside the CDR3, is DGGITQSPKYLFRKEGQNVTLSCEQNLNHDAMYWYRQDPGQGLRLIYYSQIVNDFQKGDIAEGYSVSREKKESFPLTVTSAQKNPTAFYLCASSSHGQVYGYTFGSGTRLTVV.

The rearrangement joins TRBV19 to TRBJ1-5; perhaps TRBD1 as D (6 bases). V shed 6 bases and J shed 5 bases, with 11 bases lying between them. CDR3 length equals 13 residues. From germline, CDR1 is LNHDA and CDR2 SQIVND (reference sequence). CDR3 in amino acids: CASRDRIHQPQHF. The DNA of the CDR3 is TGTGCCAGTAGGGACAGAATCCATCAGCCCCAGCATTTT.

The CDR3 spells CAWQPGWHGTEAFF. Written as DNA, the CDR3 is TGTGCCTGGCAGCCGGGGTGGCACGGCACTGAAGCTTTCTTT. The chain is built from TRBV30 and TRBJ1-1; D ambiguous. There are 14 residues in the CDR3. Looked up from germline, CDR1 is GTSNPN and CDR2 is SVGIG (reference sequence). V dropped 5 bases and J dropped 4 bases, with 17 bases sitting between them.